The clone carrying this TCR beta chain has ten or more counts. Its antigen is not known. The data are from a study of T-cell reconstitution after alpha-beta-depleted transplantation in children. Study-level results: In patients about two months after transplant, alpha-beta T cells reportedly arose from several hundred expanded graft clones.

The length of the CDR3 is 18 residues. Trimming cost V 4 bases and J 5 bases; bases outside gene matches: 13. CDR1 and CDR2 from the germline V gene are DFQATT and SNEGSKA (reference sequence). Preparation of the TCRbeta library used unique molecular identifiers. In TCRdb, the PCR reads were re-called with MiXCR into one record per CDR3 protein. The table shows about 240,000 distinct CDR3 sequences, with more than 20% occurring only once. The V gene is TRBV20-1, the J gene TRBJ2-5; 16 bases agree with TRBD2. The material sequenced was PBMCs, taken before TCRalphabeta/CD19-depleted stem cell transplant. This TCR came from a girl aged 2 to 9 with Fanconi anemia, due to receive a stem cell transplant. The CDR3 protein is CSATPGTSGRAGLETQYF. CDR3 bases: TGCAGTGCTACCCCCGGGACTAGCGGGAGGGCCGGTTTGGAGACCCAGTACTTC.